This entry features one TCR beta chain sequence. The data stem from a study of OX40 agonist ivuxolimab in advanced cancers. The CDR3 loop spans 12 amino acids. Trimming cost V 6 bases and J 7 bases, with 7 bases left between them. Germline assignment: CDR1 SGHTA and CDR2 FQGNSA. Profiled with immunoSEQ multiplex PCR; TCRdb holds only in-frame clones, not every one. Among roughly 75,000 clones listed, around four fifths were seen once. This chain joins TRBV7-2 and TRBJ1-6, with D hard to call. This material consisted of CD4+ or CD8+ T cells sorted from blood, taken in a trial of the OX40 agonist ivuxolimab. The clonotype was recovered from an adult with an advanced solid tumor such as melanoma, head and neck, liver or kidney cancer. CDR3 DNA: TGTGCCAGCAGTTTGACAAATTCACCCCTCCACTTT. Translated, it gives CASSLTNSPLHF.